One sample yielded the 3 T cell receptor beta chains listed below, sequenced in a study of cytotoxic CD8 clonotypes in ibrutinib-treated CLL. Clones were read by immunoSEQ multiplex PCR, and TCRdb kept only the in-frame ones, dropping some. The table has 150,000 to 200,000 clones, 84% seen once. The sample consisted of PBMCs, taken after 24 months of ibrutinib treatment. These receptor sequences come from a human donor with chronic lymphocytic leukemia.

This clone was counted between two and nine times. This chain joins TRBV30 and TRBJ1-2; D possibly corresponds to TRBD1 (5 bases). V lost 4 bases and J 3 bases, leaving 15 bases between the germline ends. The CDR3 length is 14 residues. Per the germline V gene, CDR1 is GTSNPN and CDR2 is SVGIG (reference sequence). The CDR3 nucleotides read TGTGCCTGGATCGTCCGGGGCGCAGACTATGGCTACACCTTC. Amino acids: CAWIVRGADYGYTF.

The rearrangement uses TRBV5-1 and TRBJ2-7; 8 nucleotides align to TRBD1. Germline CDR1 SGHRS, CDR2 YFSETQ. The CDR3 is 15 residues long. V was pared by 2 bases and J by 0 bases, with 4 bases of the junction left unmatched. The CDR3: CASSLGTGVSYEQYF. The CDR3 region has the DNA TGCGCCAGCAGCTTAGGGACAGGCGTCTCCTACGAGCAGTACTTC.

The chain couples TRBV5-1 to TRBJ2-6; D remains ambiguous. From germline, CDR1 is SGHRS and CDR2 YFSETQ. This CDR3 spans 16 amino acids. The V and J ends lost 1 base and 1 base respectively, with 9 bases between them. The CDR3 loop is CASSLKVGSGANVLTF. CDR3 bases: TGCGCCAGCAGCTTGAAGGTTGGGTCTGGGGCCAACGTCCTGACTTTC.